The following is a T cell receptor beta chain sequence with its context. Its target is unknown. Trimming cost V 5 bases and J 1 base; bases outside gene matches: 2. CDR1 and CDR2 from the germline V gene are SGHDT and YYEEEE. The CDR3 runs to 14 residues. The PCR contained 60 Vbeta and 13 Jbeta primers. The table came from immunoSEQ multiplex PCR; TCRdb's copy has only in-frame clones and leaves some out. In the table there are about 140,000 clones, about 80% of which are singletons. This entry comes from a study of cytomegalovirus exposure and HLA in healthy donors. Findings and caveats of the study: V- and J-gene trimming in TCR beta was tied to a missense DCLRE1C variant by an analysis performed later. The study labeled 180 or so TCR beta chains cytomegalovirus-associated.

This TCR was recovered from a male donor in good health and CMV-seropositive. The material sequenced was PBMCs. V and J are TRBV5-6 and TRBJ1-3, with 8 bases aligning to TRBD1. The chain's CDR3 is CASRRTGSGNTIYF. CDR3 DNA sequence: TGTGCCAGCAGAAGGACAGGGTCTGGAAACACCATATATTTT.